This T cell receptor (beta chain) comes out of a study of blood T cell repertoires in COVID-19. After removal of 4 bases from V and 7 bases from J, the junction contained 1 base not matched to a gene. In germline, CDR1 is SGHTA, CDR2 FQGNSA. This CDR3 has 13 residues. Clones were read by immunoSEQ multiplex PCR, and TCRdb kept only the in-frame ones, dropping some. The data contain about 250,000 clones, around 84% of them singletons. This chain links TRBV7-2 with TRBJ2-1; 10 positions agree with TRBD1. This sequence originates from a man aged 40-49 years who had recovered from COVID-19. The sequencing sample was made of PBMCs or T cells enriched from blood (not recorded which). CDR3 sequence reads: CASSSDRGNEQFF. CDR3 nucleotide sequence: TGTGCCAGCAGCTCGGACAGGGGGAATGAGCAGTTCTTC.